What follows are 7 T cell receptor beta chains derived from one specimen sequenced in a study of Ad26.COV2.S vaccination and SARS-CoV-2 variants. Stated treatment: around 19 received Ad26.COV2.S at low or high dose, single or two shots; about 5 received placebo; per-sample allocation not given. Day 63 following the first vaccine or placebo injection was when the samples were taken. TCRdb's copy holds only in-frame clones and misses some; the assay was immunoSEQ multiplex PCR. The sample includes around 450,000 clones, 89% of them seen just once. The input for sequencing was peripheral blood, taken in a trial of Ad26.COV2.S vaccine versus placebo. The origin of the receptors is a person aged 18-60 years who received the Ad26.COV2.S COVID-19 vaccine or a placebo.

DNA of the CDR3: TGCGCCAGCAGCCCCGTTGGTAGCGGGGGGTCCTACGAGCAGTACTTC. It translates to CASSPVGSGGSYEQYF. The rearrangement joins TRBV4-1 to TRBJ2-7; the match to TRBD2 covers 10 bases. Unmatched junction bases numbered 7, after V lost 4 bases and J lost 1 base. CDR1 and CDR2 from the germline V gene are MGHRA and YSYEKL. This CDR3 is built from 16 residues.

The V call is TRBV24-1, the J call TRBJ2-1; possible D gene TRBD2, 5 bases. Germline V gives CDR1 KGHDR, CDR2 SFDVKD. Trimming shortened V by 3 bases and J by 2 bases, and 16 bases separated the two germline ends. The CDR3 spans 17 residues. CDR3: CATSDKGGVVPYNEQFF. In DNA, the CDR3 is TGTGCCACCAGTGATAAAGGAGGAGTCGTTCCCTACAATGAGCAGTTCTTC.

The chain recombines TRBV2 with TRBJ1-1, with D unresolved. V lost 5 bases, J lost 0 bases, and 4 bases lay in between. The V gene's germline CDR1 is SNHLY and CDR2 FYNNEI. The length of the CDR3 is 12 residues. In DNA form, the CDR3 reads TGTGCCAGCAGTAGTATGAACACTGAAGCTTTCTTT. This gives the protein CASSSMNTEAFF.

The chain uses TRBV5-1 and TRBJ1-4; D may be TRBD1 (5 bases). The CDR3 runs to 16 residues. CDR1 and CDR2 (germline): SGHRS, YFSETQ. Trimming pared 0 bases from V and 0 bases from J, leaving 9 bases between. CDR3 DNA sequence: TGCGCCAGCAGCTTGGGGGGCCGACCAACTAATGAAAAACTGTTTTTT. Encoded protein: CASSLGGRPTNEKLFF.

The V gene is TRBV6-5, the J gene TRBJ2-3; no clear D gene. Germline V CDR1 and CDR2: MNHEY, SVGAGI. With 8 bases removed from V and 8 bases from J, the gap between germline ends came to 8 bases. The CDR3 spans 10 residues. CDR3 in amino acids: CASEEATQYF. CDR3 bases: TGTGCCAGCGAGGAAGCTACGCAGTATTTT.

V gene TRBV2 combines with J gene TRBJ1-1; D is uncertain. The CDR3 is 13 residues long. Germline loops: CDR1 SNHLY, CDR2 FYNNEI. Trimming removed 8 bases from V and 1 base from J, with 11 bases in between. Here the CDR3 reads CASLRTWNTEAFF. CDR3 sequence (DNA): TGTGCCAGCCTCCGAACCTGGAACACTGAAGCTTTCTTT. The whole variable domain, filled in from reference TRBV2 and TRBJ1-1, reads EPEVTQTPSHQVTQMGQEVILRCVPISNHLYFYWYRQILGQKVEFLVSFYNNEISEKSEIFDDQFSVERPDGSNFTLKIRSTKLEDSAMYFCASLRTWNTEAFFGQGTRLTVV.

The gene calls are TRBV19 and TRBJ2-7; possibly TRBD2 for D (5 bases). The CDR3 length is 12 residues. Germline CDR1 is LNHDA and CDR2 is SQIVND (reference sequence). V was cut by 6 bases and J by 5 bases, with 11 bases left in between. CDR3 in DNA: TGTGCCAGTAGGGCCGGGGTGAACGAGCAGTACTTC. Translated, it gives CASRAGVNEQYF.